A single T cell receptor beta chain is shown here with its context. The data belong to a study of blood T cell repertoires in COVID-19. Study-level information: Acute-phase and convalescent COVID-19 samples originated in the United States, Italy and Spain.

The CDR3 has 15 residues. Germline V gives CDR1 MGHDK, CDR2 SYGVNS. V was pared by 6 bases and J by 6 bases, with 15 bases between. Residents of about two dozen US areas, aged roughly 18 to 89 years, made up the participants. The study assigned cohorts using participant-reported clinical history. Produced via immunoSEQ multiplex PCR; TCRdb's table is partial and in-frame only. This sample has a few hundred thousand clones, with about 85% found just once. This TCR was recovered from a woman younger than 45 who had recovered from COVID-19. The chain uses TRBV25-1 and TRBJ1-6, with D possibly matching TRBD1 (5 bases). The sequencing sample was made of PBMCs or T cells enriched from blood (not recorded which). CDR3 sequence reads: CASRLSGGGNSPLHF. Written as DNA, the CDR3 is TGTGCCAGCAGACTAAGCGGGGGAGGTAATTCACCCCTCCACTTT.